These 17 T cell receptor beta chains were all obtained from the same sample, sequenced in a study of regulatory T cells in long-lasting Graves disease. Researchers made TCR beta libraries by using iRepertoire HTBI primers and running Arm-PCR on CDR3 regions. MiXCR was run by TCRdb on the multiplex PCR reads, yielding one entry per CDR3 protein. The data show more than 300,000 distinct CDR3 sequences, roughly a fifth seen once. The time point here: persistent/refractory GD, antithyroid drugs over 5 years with positive TRAb. RNA isolated from PBMCs was used to make the TCR library. Specimen: peripheral blood mononuclear cells (PBMCs), collected when the disease was refractory, from a patient treated with antithyroid drugs. These receptors all stem from a female donor with Graves disease.

This clonotype showed up many times. This chain's CDR3 is CASSRTGTGAYEQYF. CDR3 nucleotide sequence: TGTGCCAGCAGCAGAACTGGGACAGGGGCCTACGAGCAGTACTTC. The rearrangement joins TRBV7-8 to TRBJ2-7, with 10 bases lining up with TRBD1. The length of the CDR3 is 15 residues. In germline, CDR1 is SGHVS, CDR2 FQNEAQ. V was clipped by 5 bases and J by 2 bases; unmatched bases: 6.

As concerns this clonotype: This may arise from a read error, as a much more abundant clone is one base away. CDR3 DNA: TGTGCCAGCTCACCACGAAGGAACCAAGAGACCCAGTACTTC. It encodes CASSPRRNQETQYF. The rearrangement uses TRBV18 and TRBJ2-5; D is uncertain. From germline, CDR1 is KGHSH and CDR2 LQKENI. CDR3 size: 14 residues. V was cut by 1 base and J by 0 bases, with 6 bases left in between.

The chain links TRBV19 to TRBJ1-2; D possibly corresponds to TRBD1 (6 bases). Germline V CDR1 and CDR2: LNHDA, SQIVND (reference sequence). Between the trimmed V and J ends, which lost 8 bases and 4 bases, there was a span of 17 bases. This CDR3 region has 14 residues. The CDR3 loop reads CASSLQQGFYGYTF. The CDR3 bases are TGTGCCAGTTCGCTACAACAGGGTTTCTATGGCTACACCTTC.

The chain uses TRBV11-2 and TRBJ2-5; D remains ambiguous. The V and J ends lost 5 bases and 5 bases respectively, with 12 bases between them. Germline V gene sequence: CDR1 SGHAT, CDR2 FQNNGV. This CDR3 contains 13 residues. The CDR3 nucleotides are TGTGCCAGCAGCCCTGGGTTCGGGGAGACCCAGTACTTC. It codes for CASSPGFGETQYF. Drawing the rest from reference TRBV11-2 and TRBJ2-5, the complete variable domain is EAGVAQSPRYKIIEKRQSVAFWCNPISGHATLYWYQQILGQGPKLLIQFQNNGVVDDSQLPKDRFSAERLKGVDSTLKIQPAKLEDSAVYLCASSPGFGETQYFGPGTRLLVL.

This chain uses TRBV6-1 with TRBJ2-2; D is ambiguous. Trimming pared 4 bases from V and 4 bases from J, leaving 19 bases between. This CDR3 region has 17 residues. CDR1 is MNHNS and CDR2 is SASEGT in the germline V gene. The DNA of the CDR3 is TGTGCCAGCAGTGTCAGGATCGGGCCCCTATCCACCGGGGAGCTGTTTTTT. Its protein is CASSVRIGPLSTGELFF.

This clonotype has ten or more counts. The CDR3 region has the DNA TGTGCCAGCAACCACCCGGGACAGGGTGAGGTAAAACTGTTTTTT. Protein sequence: CASNHPGQGEVKLFF. V is TRBV7-9 and J is TRBJ1-4; TRBD1 agrees at 9 bases. CDR1 and CDR2 from the germline V gene are SEHNR and FQNEAQ (reference sequence). J was trimmed by 10 bases and V by 7 bases; bases with no gene match: 13. CDR3 length: 15 residues.

A remark on this clonotype: This likely stems from a read error, as it lies one base from a far larger clone. The chain employs TRBV7-9 and TRBJ1-3, with TRBD1 matching 7 bases. From germline, CDR1 is SEHNR and CDR2 FQNEAQ (reference sequence). V shed 2 bases, J shed 4 bases, and the junction held 2 bases outside the gene matches. The CDR3 runs to 14 residues. The CDR3 region has the DNA TGTGCCAGCAGCTTACCGGACAGGGGAAACACCATATATTTT. This gives the protein CASSLPDRGNTIYF.

A few counts support this clonotype. The CDR3 bases are TGTGCCAGTAGTATAGTAACAGGTGTTAACTATGGCTACACCTTC. Translated, it gives CASSIVTGVNYGYTF. The gene calls are TRBV19 and TRBJ1-2; D possibly corresponds to TRBD1 (5 bases). Trimming removed 1 base at V and 1 base at J, with 10 bases between. CDR1 is LNHDA and CDR2 is SQIVND in the germline V gene (reference sequence). The CDR3 has 15 amino acids. Combining the CDR3 with reference TRBV19 and TRBJ1-2 gives the whole variable domain DGGITQSPKYLFRKEGQNVTLSCEQNLNHDAMYWYRQDPGQGLRLIYYSQIVNDFQKGDIAEGYSVSREKKESFPLTVTSAQKNPTAFYLCASSIVTGVNYGYTFGSGTRLTVV.

This clonotype has a count of ten or more. This chain joins TRBV7-2 and TRBJ2-7; TRBD2 aligns across 9 bases. Germline V gene data show CDR1 as SGHTA and CDR2 as FQGNSA. V trimming: 1 base; J trimming: 2 bases; junction bases outside the gene matches: 6. This CDR3 is 16 amino acids long. CDR3 amino acids: CASSLVAGGRPYEQYF. DNA of the CDR3: TGTGCCAGCAGCTTAGTTGCGGGAGGGCGACCCTACGAGCAGTACTTC.

This clonotype has ten or more counts. The chain joins TRBV18 to TRBJ2-7; the D is unclear. The CDR3 consists of 13 residues. Germline-derived CDR1 and CDR2 are KGHSH and LQKENI. Deletions cut 3 bases from V and 3 bases from J, with 9 bases between. This CDR3 reads CASSPNTVYEQYF. CDR3 coding DNA: TGTGCCAGCTCACCGAACACGGTCTACGAGCAGTACTTC.

As to this clonotype: A much larger clone differs from this one at a single base, so this may be a read error. V and J are TRBV20-1 and TRBJ2-7, with a tentative D call TRBD2 (5 bases). V dropped 2 bases and J dropped 6 bases, with 14 bases sitting between them. Per the germline V gene, CDR1 is DFQATT and CDR2 is SNEGSKA (reference sequence). The CDR3 runs 13 residues. The CDR3 DNA sequence: TGCAGTGCTAGAAGGCCCCGGGGAGTCGAGCAGTACTTC. Its translation: CSARRPRGVEQYF.

Concerning this clonotype: Relative to the germline gene, one junction end is altered; a read error may explain this. V usage is TRBV19 and J usage is TRBJ2-2, with D perhaps being TRBD1 or TRBD2 (5 bases each). The CDR3 extends over 15 amino acids. The germline V gene has CDR1 LNHDA and CDR2 SQIVND (reference sequence). The DNA of the CDR3 is TGTGCCAGTAGTATAGCGGGGCCTTCCACCGGGGAGCTGGTTTTT. Its translation is CASSIAGPSTGELVF.

This clonotype occurred a few times. This chain uses TRBV15 with TRBJ2-6, with D possibly being TRBD1 (6 bases). This CDR3 has 16 amino acids. The germline CDR1 and CDR2 sequences are LNHNV and YYDKDF (reference sequence). Trimming took off 2 bases at V and 1 base at J, with 9 bases between the two ends. In nucleotides, the CDR3 is TGTGCCACCAGCAGACCCGGGACATCTGGGGCCAACGTCCTGACTTTC. It encodes CATSRPGTSGANVLTF.

The table lists this clonotype with many counts. The rearrangement links TRBV2 to TRBJ2-2, with 10 bases that match TRBD2. In germline, CDR1 is SNHLY, CDR2 FYNNEI. This CDR3 region has 14 residues. The junction had 0 bases not matched to a gene; V was cut back by 7 bases and J by 1 base. The chain's CDR3 is CASIAGGNTGELFF. CDR3 DNA: TGTGCCAGCATAGCGGGGGGGAACACCGGGGAGCTGTTTTTT.

The chain has TRBV5-1 and TRBJ2-3; D gene uncertain. Germline CDR1 is SGHRS and CDR2 is YFSETQ. The CDR3 runs to 14 residues. Trimming pared 3 bases from V and 0 bases from J, leaving 8 bases between. The CDR3: CASSYDGSTDTQYF. The CDR3 DNA is TGCGCCAGCAGCTACGACGGAAGCACAGATACGCAGTATTTT.

This clonotype was seen repeatedly, ten times or more. The rearrangement joins TRBV7-2 to TRBJ1-1; possible D gene TRBD1, 6 bases. This CDR3 has 14 amino acids. V gave up 3 bases and J gave up 0 bases, with 8 bases separating them. Germline assignment: CDR1 SGHTA and CDR2 FQGNSA. The CDR3 bases are TGTGCCAGCAGCTTTTACAGGGTGAACACTGAAGCTTTCTTT. Amino acids: CASSFYRVNTEAFF.

This clonotype was observed a handful of times. CDR3 protein: CSVVPGTYEQYF. In DNA, the CDR3 is TGCAGCGTTGTTCCAGGGACCTACGAGCAGTACTTC. The chain couples TRBV29-1 to TRBJ2-7; a possible D gene is TRBD1 (5 bases). This CDR3 is 12 amino acids long. Germline CDR1 is SQVTM and CDR2 is ANQGSEA. Trimming shortened V by 4 bases and J by 2 bases, and 9 bases separated the two germline ends.